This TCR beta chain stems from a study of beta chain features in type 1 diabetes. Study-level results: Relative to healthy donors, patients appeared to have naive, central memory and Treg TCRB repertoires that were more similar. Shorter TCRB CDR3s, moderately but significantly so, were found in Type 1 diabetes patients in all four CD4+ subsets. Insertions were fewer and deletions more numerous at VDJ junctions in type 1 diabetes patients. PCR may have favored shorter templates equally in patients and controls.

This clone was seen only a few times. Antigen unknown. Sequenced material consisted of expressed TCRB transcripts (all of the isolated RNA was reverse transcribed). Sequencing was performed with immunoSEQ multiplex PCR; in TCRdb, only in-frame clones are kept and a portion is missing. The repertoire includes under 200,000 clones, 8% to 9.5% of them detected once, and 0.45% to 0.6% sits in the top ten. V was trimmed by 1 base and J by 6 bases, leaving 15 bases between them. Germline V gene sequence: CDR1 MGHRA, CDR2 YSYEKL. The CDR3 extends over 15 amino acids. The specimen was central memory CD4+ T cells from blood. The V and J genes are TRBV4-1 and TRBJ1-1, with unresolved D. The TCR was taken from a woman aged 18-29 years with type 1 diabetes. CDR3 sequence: CASSQVEGSHAEAFF. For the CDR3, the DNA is TGCGCCAGCAGCCAAGTAGAGGGTAGTCACGCTGAAGCTTTCTTT.